What follows describes a single TCR beta chain. Judged by its sample share, this clonotype qualifies as medium-sized (0.01 to 0.1%). Its antigen remains undetermined. No base qualities exist here, and no much larger clone lies one base off it. This record belongs to a study of T cell repertoires in aging, cancer and after chemotherapy (dated by TCRdb to the late 2010s). Regarding the research as a whole: The donors fell into six age groups ranging from 30 or younger to 70 or older, and each group had at least three individuals. Control TCR repertoires from healthy donors were recorded over several months to years, and clear clonal overlap was observed across re-sampling. The full dataset contained millions of TCR reads. Peripheral blood TCR beta repertoires from healthy donors and cancer patients were profiled to examine immunoaging and T cell reconstitution after chemotherapy. Alongside fewer than 100 healthy donors serving as a reference group, the cohort included roughly 220 cancer patients, of whom roughly 92 had hematological cancers and about 130 had solid cancers. The paper as a whole reports these results and caveats: The authors noted that the repertoire data do not allow conclusions about immunological memory after chemotherapy. Significantly lower blood TCR diversity and higher clonality were observed in untreated patients with hematological or solid cancers than in age-matched healthy donors. In healthy donors, the decline in TCR diversity with age was mainly explained by loss of richness, whereas in cancer patients loss of evenness was also found to contribute. In both cancer cohorts, the median generation probability rose over the chemotherapy interval, which suggests that the repertoire was reconstituted through rebound thymic output.

Multiplex touch-down PCR with a mixed TRB-A/B primer pool was used to amplify rearranged TRB sequences covering the V, D and J segments. Illumina adapters and sample indices were attached to the amplicons in two consecutive PCR reactions using Phusion HS II polymerase. After gel purification with the NucleoSpin Gel and PCR Clean-up kit, the amplicons were checked using Qubit and an Agilent 2100 Bioanalyzer. The libraries were sequenced on an Illumina MiSeq with 600-cycle, single-indexed, paired-end runs. In the authors' own workflow: MiXCR versions 2.12 and 3.0.5 were used to process the TRB sequences. A clone was defined as each unique CDR3 nucleotide sequence, and only productive sequences supported by at least two reads were kept. Shannon diversity, evenness, clonality (one minus evenness), and alpha-parameterized diversity profiles from alpha 0 to 5 were included as repertoire metrics. The IGoR algorithm was used to compute generation probabilities of clones in paired pre- and post-chemotherapy samples. Using fastp trimming at Q25 and MiXCR clonotype assembly, TCRdb reanalyzed the public sequencing data and kept in-frame beta chains. Every entry covers one CDR3 protein and lists the most common genes and DNA from its rows. The authors' filters were not applied to this entry. This sample comprises about 10,000 distinct CDR3 sequences, 24% of them detected only once. The top ten constitute around 1.9% of the sample.

Genomic DNA extracted from peripheral blood, rather than sorted cells or RNA, was used as the source for amplification of TCR beta rearrangements. Inclusive of the bounding cysteine and phenylalanine, the CDR3 is 13 residues long. Only the CDR3 region is kept as DNA, spanning 39 bases read in frame from base 1. V loses 5 bases of germline sequence and J loses 3 bases, and the interval between the two ends is 10 bases. The germline V gene encodes CDR1 LNHDA and CDR2 SQIVND (reference sequence). The sequenced sample was blood. The TCR comes from a human donor in good health. Here the chain combines TRBV19 and TRBJ1-2; the D segment cannot be called with confidence. The CDR3 here reads CASSPGRDYGYTF. The nucleotide sequence reads as follows: TGTGCCAGTAGTCCCGGTCGGGACTATGGCTACACCTTC.